The 16 T cell receptor beta chains below were found in one sample sequenced in a study of shared clonotypes between healthy human individuals (TCRdb year 2020). The protocol used for the library was the immunoSEQ multiplex PCR assay. TCRdb retrieved this table from immuneACCESS and kept in-frame rearrangements only. Not all clones are present; in checked studies, unresolved V genes account for under half, and no reason is known for the remainder. Across this sample there are approximately 2,300,000 clones, with under 95% seen only once. The ten top clones hold 0.37% of the sample. Sequencing used naive CD4+ T cells from PBMCs. What this sample's cell subset or site label stands for: CD45RA+ positively selected. All receptors come from a man aged 18 to 30 in good health. Some clones in this sample may be carry-over from other donors' samples.

The chain has TRBV7-6 and TRBJ2-3, with no clear D. The CDR3 sequence is 14 residues long. CDR1 SGHVS and CDR2 FNYEAQ come from the germline V gene. Trimming took 5 bases from V and 2 from J, leaving 11 bases between them. The CDR3 DNA sequence: TGTGCCAGCAGCCGCCGGGTTCTCACAGATACGCAGTATTTT. It is translated as CASSRRVLTDTQYF. The complete variable domain, with remaining parts taken from reference TRBV7-6 and TRBJ2-3, reads GAGVSQSPRYKVTKRGQDVALRCDPISGHVSLYWYRQALGQGPEFLTYFNYEAQQDKSGLPNDRFSAERPEGSISTLTIQRTEQRDSAMYRCASSRRVLTDTQYFGPGTRLTVL.

The rearrangement uses TRBV11-2 and TRBJ2-3; D is ambiguous. Germline V lookup: CDR1 SGHAT, CDR2 FQNNGV. Trimming took off 7 bases at V and 0 bases at J, with 20 bases between the two ends. The CDR3 spans 17 residues. CDR3 bases: TGTGCCAGCACCATTGTAGGAATTACCCTTAGCACAGATACGCAGTATTTT. This translates into CASTIVGITLSTDTQYF.

This chain uses TRBV5-5 with TRBJ2-5; 8 bases line up with TRBD2. Germline CDR1 is SGHKS and CDR2 is YYEKEE (reference sequence). V was pared by 4 bases and J by 5 bases, with 10 bases of the junction left unmatched. The length of the CDR3 is 15 residues. This chain's CDR3 is CASSVGLAGKETQYF. CDR3 DNA sequence: TGTGCCAGCAGCGTTGGATTAGCGGGAAAGGAGACCCAGTACTTC.

The J gene is TRBJ2-7, the V gene TRBV14; D gene uncertain. The CDR3 covers 12 residues. The V end was cut by 0 bases, the J end by 10 bases, with 10 bases between. Looked up from germline, CDR1 is SGHDN and CDR2 is FVKESK. The CDR3 DNA sequence: TGTGCCAGCAGCCAAGAGAACAGCTTCCAGTACTTC. Translation: CASSQENSFQYF.

This clone was seen just once. CDR3 region: CASSSTGLESYEQYF. The DNA of the CDR3 is TGTGCCAGCAGCTCTACGGGCCTAGAATCCTACGAGCAGTACTTC. The chain uses TRBV7-8 and TRBJ2-7, with unresolved D. CDR1 is SGHVS and CDR2 is FQNEAQ in the germline V gene. Between the trimmed V and J ends, which lost 4 bases and 1 base, there was a span of 14 bases. The CDR3 contains 15 residues.

To note about this clone: Other DNA sequences in the sample encode the same CDR3. The chain couples TRBV7-3 to TRBJ1-1, with D hard to call. Trimming pared 0 bases from V and 3 bases from J, leaving 5 bases between. The germline CDR1 and CDR2 sequences are SGHTA and FQGTGA. This CDR3 spans 13 amino acids. The CDR3 DNA reads TGTGCCAGCAGCTTAACAGGGTACACTGAAGCTTTCTTT. This gives the protein CASSLTGYTEAFF.

This clone was seen a handful of times. V is TRBV9 and J is TRBJ2-2; unclear D gene. In germline, CDR1 is SGDLS, CDR2 YYNGEE. V lost 3 bases to trimming and J lost 2 bases, with 8 bases between them. The CDR3 runs to 14 residues. The CDR3 region is CASSGSINTGELFF. For the CDR3, the DNA is TGTGCCAGCAGCGGTTCAATAAACACCGGGGAGCTGTTTTTT.

V usage is TRBV16 and J usage is TRBJ1-4, with TRBD1 as a possible D gene (5 bases). In germline, CDR1 is KGHSY, CDR2 FQNENV. This CDR3 has 18 residues. The V and J ends lost 0 bases and 2 bases respectively, with 16 bases between them. The CDR3 nucleotides read TGTGCCAGCAGCCAATCGCTTACTCCCGGGGCTACTAATGAAAAACTGTTTTTT. Protein product: CASSQSLTPGATNEKLFF.

In its sample, this clone was seen once. The chain joins TRBV18 to TRBJ2-7, with D perhaps TRBD1 (5 bases). There are 14 residues in the CDR3. The V gene lost 3 bases and the J gene lost 4 bases, with 13 bases spanning the gap. Germline V gene data show CDR1 as KGHSH and CDR2 as LQKENI. In nucleotides, the CDR3 is TGTGCCAGCTCACCCCAGGGCGGAGAATACGAGCAGTACTTC. Translation: CASSPQGGEYEQYF.

The chain couples TRBV18 to TRBJ1-2, with D perhaps matching TRBD1 (5 bases). Germline V gene lookup returns CDR1 KGHSH and CDR2 LQKENI. V shed 0 bases and J shed 3 bases, with 11 bases lying between them. The length of the CDR3 is 15 residues. The CDR3 protein is CASSPPDRGYYGYTF. The CDR3 nucleotides are TGTGCCAGCTCACCACCTGATCGGGGGTACTATGGCTACACCTTC.

CDR3 region: CASSLLAGANQETQYF. In DNA form, the CDR3 reads TGTGCCAGCAGCTTACTAGCGGGGGCAAACCAAGAGACCCAGTACTTC. This chain connects TRBV7-8 to TRBJ2-5; 10 nucleotides agree with TRBD2. V gave up 2 bases and J gave up 0 bases; unmatched junction bases: 3. The CDR3 sequence is 16 residues long. The germline V gene encodes CDR1 SGHVS and CDR2 FQNEAQ.

This rearrangement joins TRBV12-5 to TRBJ1-1, with no clear D. Germline CDR1 reads LGHNT; CDR2 reads FRNRAP. The ends were cut back, 2 bases at V and 4 bases at J, with 11 bases in the middle. The CDR3 sequence is 14 residues long. As DNA, the CDR3 is TGTGCTAGTGGTTTGAATTTAGGAGGCACTGAAGCTTTCTTT. Protein sequence: CASGLNLGGTEAFF.

CDR3 bases: TGCGCCAGCAAGCGGGACGGGCTTGGTGAAGCTTTCTTT. Protein sequence: CASKRDGLGEAFF. The rearrangement joins TRBV5-1 to TRBJ1-1; D possibly corresponds to TRBD1 (5 bases). The CDR3 is 13 amino acids. The V end lost 6 bases, the J end lost 7 bases, and 16 bases lay between the germline ends. From germline, CDR1 is SGHRS and CDR2 YFSETQ.

V gene TRBV5-1 combines with J gene TRBJ2-5, with TRBD2 matching over 7 bases. The J call may not be correct, given that the DNA end is closer to TRBJ2-7. CDR1 and CDR2 (germline): SGHRS, YFSETQ. The CDR3 totals 15 residues. CDR3 DNA sequence: TGCGCCAGCAGCTTGCCCGGGACGGGGGGCTACGAGCAGTACTTC. Translation: CASSLPGTGGYEQYF.

V usage is TRBV28 and J usage is TRBJ2-7, with a possible D match to TRBD2 (6 bases). The V end was cut by 6 bases, the J end by 2 bases, with 11 bases between. The CDR3 is made up of 13 amino acids. In germline, CDR1 is MDHEN, CDR2 SYDVKM. The CDR3: CASSSRRAYEQYF. The CDR3 DNA follows: TGTGCCAGCAGCTCCCGGAGGGCCTACGAGCAGTACTTC.

V and J are TRBV9 and TRBJ2-2; 10 nucleotides align to TRBD2. The ends lost 2 bases at V and 4 bases at J; junction bases unmatched: 2. Per germline, CDR1 SGDLS and CDR2 YYNGEE. The CDR3 contains 15 residues. The CDR3 spells CASSVTSGITGELFF. DNA of the CDR3: TGTGCCAGCAGCGTCACTAGCGGGATCACCGGGGAGCTGTTTTTT.